This entry is about one TCR beta chain. The CDR3 totals 13 residues. The germline CDR1 and CDR2 sequences are PRHDT and FYEKMQ (reference sequence). J lost 4 bases, V lost 5 bases, and 4 bases had no gene match. The data stem from a study of sequential checkpoint blockade in melanoma. Treatment in this sample: randomized to nivolumab then ipilimumab (arm A) or the reverse (arm B). No patient had prior DNA-damaging chemotherapy. Live CD3+CD8+ CD19− CD56− cells were sorted from PBMCs. Clones were read by immunoSEQ multiplex PCR, and TCRdb kept only the in-frame ones, dropping some. The sample includes 17,000 or so clones, less than 75% of them seen just once.

This clonotype was sampled from a human donor with melanoma. V and J are TRBV13 and TRBJ2-5; 7 nucleotides line up with TRBD1. Sequenced material: CD8+ T cells sorted from blood (inferred from file names), taken from a patient given nivolumab and ipilimumab in sequence. In DNA form, the CDR3 reads TGTGCCAGCAGCGACGGACAGGTAGAGACCCAGTACTTC. It codes for CASSDGQVETQYF.